One and the same sample provided the 16 T cell receptor beta chains below, sequenced in a study of blood T cell repertoires in COVID-19. The table came from immunoSEQ multiplex PCR; TCRdb's copy has only in-frame clones and leaves some out. Altogether approximately 220,000 clones are present, 83% being singletons, with the ten largest covering 2% to 3%. The sequenced material came from peripheral blood. These receptors originate from a woman aged 35 to 49 with active or convalescent COVID-19.

The CDR3 is CAISARTGIDSPLHF. The CDR3 DNA is TGTGCCATCAGTGCTCGGACAGGGATCGATTCACCCCTCCACTTT. The rearrangement joins TRBV10-3 to TRBJ1-6; 8 bases are shared with TRBD1. The CDR3 loop spans 15 amino acids. Looked up from germline, CDR1 is ENHRY and CDR2 is SYGVKD. Unmatched junction bases numbered 7, after V lost 4 bases and J lost 8 bases.

This clone was seen a single time. The chain employs TRBV6-5 and TRBJ1-1; possible D gene TRBD1, 6 bases. Germline CDR1 and CDR2: MNHEY and SVGAGI. This CDR3 is 15 amino acids long. V shed 6 bases and J shed 1 base, with 15 bases lying between them. The CDR3, as DNA: TGTGCCAGCAGGCCACCACAGGGTGGGAACACTGAAGCTTTCTTT. This encodes CASRPPQGGNTEAFF.

The V call is TRBV28, the J call TRBJ1-4, with D maybe TRBD1 (6 bases). This CDR3 has 17 residues. V was cut by 5 bases and J by 8 bases, with 24 bases left in between. Per the germline V gene, CDR1 is MDHEN and CDR2 is SYDVKM. Here the CDR3 reads CASSRGGAGSMREKLFF. The CDR3 DNA follows: TGTGCCAGCAGTCGCGGGGGGGCCGGTAGTATGAGAGAAAAACTGTTTTTT. Filled out from reference TRBV28 and TRBJ1-4, the complete variable domain reads DVKVTQSSRYLVKRTGEKVFLECVQDMDHENMFWYRQDPGLGLRLIYFSYDVKMKEKGDIPEGYSVSREKKERFSLILESASTNQTSMYLCASSRGGAGSMREKLFFGSGTQLSVL.

This clone was picked up a small number of times. This chain links TRBV6-6 with TRBJ2-1; TRBD1 matches at 9 bases. V lost 8 bases, J lost 6 bases, and 14 bases stayed unmatched. The length of the CDR3 is 16 residues. Germline-derived CDR1 and CDR2 are MNHNY and SVGAGI (reference sequence). CDR3 loop: CASLLNLGTGSNEQFF. For the CDR3, the DNA is TGTGCCAGCCTCCTAAACCTGGGGACAGGGAGCAATGAGCAGTTCTTC.

J is TRBJ1-2 and V is TRBV18; D gene ambiguous. CDR3 length: 14 amino acids. CDR1 and CDR2 from the germline V gene are KGHSH and LQKENI. V was cut by 3 bases and J by 1 base, with 9 bases left in between. The DNA of the CDR3 is TGTGCCAGCTCACCGACGGAGAATAACTATGGCTACACCTTC. As protein: CASSPTENNYGYTF.

The V gene is TRBV24-1, the J gene TRBJ2-3; TRBD1 agrees at 9 bases. This CDR3 has 16 amino acids. Germline CDR1 KGHDR, CDR2 SFDVKD. J was trimmed by 4 bases and V by 4 bases; bases with no gene match: 8. CDR3 sequence (DNA): TGTGCCACCAGTGACCGGGGACAGGGCAATCCAGATACGCAGTATTTT. Its protein is CATSDRGQGNPDTQYF.

The chain joins TRBV5-1 to TRBJ1-4; TRBD1 aligns across 11 bases. This CDR3 has 15 residues. Germline-derived CDR1 and CDR2 are SGHRS and YFSETQ. After removal of 0 bases from V and 7 bases from J, the junction contained 2 bases not matched to a gene. This CDR3 is CASSLAGTGGEKLFF. As DNA, the CDR3 is TGCGCCAGCAGCTTGGCGGGGACAGGGGGTGAAAAACTGTTTTTT.

The chain has TRBV3-1 (or the pseudogene TRBV3-2) and TRBJ1-3; the D is unclear. The closer fit of TRBJ2-2 to the DNA end suggests the J call may be wrong. The CDR3 is 13 residues long. CDR1 and CDR2 from the germline V gene are LGHDT and YNNKEL (reference sequence). CDR3 DNA sequence: TGTGCCAGCAGCCTGACAACCACCGGGGAGCTGTTTTTT. Its protein product is CASSLTTTGELFF.

The chain recombines TRBV29-1 with TRBJ1-4; 8 bases line up with TRBD1. Germline V gene sequence: CDR1 SQVTM, CDR2 ANQGSEA. The length of the CDR3 is 13 residues. After removal of 6 bases from V and 5 bases from J, the junction contained 5 bases not matched to a gene. CDR3 residues: CSVRQGWNEKLFF. For the CDR3, the DNA is TGCAGCGTCCGACAGGGGTGGAATGAAAAACTGTTTTTT.

The chain has TRBV12-5 and TRBJ2-1; D gene uncertain. Trimming cost V 4 bases and J 1 base, with 14 bases left between them. Per the germline V gene, CDR1 is LGHNT and CDR2 is FRNRAP. The CDR3 is 16 amino acids. The CDR3 coding sequence is TGTGCTAGTGGTTCCCGAGACACTCGATCCTACAATGAGCAGTTCTTC. This gives the protein CASGSRDTRSYNEQFF.

V is TRBV24-1 and J is TRBJ1-1, with 7 bases lining up with TRBD1. CDR3 size: 13 residues. The V segment lost 7 bases and the J segment 2 bases; nucleotides outside the gene matches: 3. Germline values: CDR1 KGHDR, CDR2 SFDVKD. DNA for the CDR3: TGTGCCACCAGCAGGGGGAGCAACACTGAAGCTTTCTTT. Amino acid sequence: CATSRGSNTEAFF.

Worth noting for this clone: Within the sample, other DNA sequences also encode this same CDR3. The gene calls are TRBV28 and TRBJ2-2; D is unclear. The CDR3 sequence is 13 residues long. Trimming left V 3 bases short and J 4 bases short, with 6 bases between. Germline assignment: CDR1 MDHEN and CDR2 SYDVKM. CDR3 protein: CASSFPGTGELFF. The CDR3 DNA sequence: TGTGCCAGCAGTTTCCCGGGCACCGGGGAGCTGTTTTTT.

The chain combines TRBV19 with TRBJ2-7; 7 nucleotides align to TRBD2. The CDR3 length is 15 residues. The V and J ends lost 3 bases and 2 bases, in that order; junction bases with no gene match: 7. Per the germline V gene, CDR1 is LNHDA and CDR2 is SQIVND (reference sequence). The CDR3 DNA is TGTGCCAGTAGTATGGGGGGGACTTATGCCTACGAGCAGTACTTC. Residues: CASSMGGTYAYEQYF.

This clone came up once. The CDR3 DNA reads TGTGCCAGCAGCTCTACAGCACACTCTGGAAACACCATATATTTT. Translation gives CASSSTAHSGNTIYF. This chain joins TRBV7-8 and TRBJ1-3; D is undetermined. The CDR3 contains 15 residues. V lost 4 bases, J lost 0 bases, and 10 bases lay in between. In germline, CDR1 is SGHVS, CDR2 FQNEAQ.

V usage is TRBV24-1 and J usage is TRBJ2-3, with 8 bases aligning to TRBD2. The V and J ends lost 6 bases and 4 bases, in that order; junction bases with no gene match: 14. Germline CDR1 is KGHDR and CDR2 is SFDVKD. The CDR3 is made up of 17 amino acids. CDR3 DNA: TGTGCCACCAGTTCGGGGATTAGACTAGCGTCTTCAGATACGCAGTATTTT. Its translation is CATSSGIRLASSDTQYF.

The chain has TRBV19 and TRBJ2-7; 7 positions agree with TRBD1. Germline CDR1 and CDR2: LNHDA and SQIVND (reference sequence). The J segment lost 2 bases and the V segment lost 1 base, leaving 2 bases of the junction unmatched. This CDR3 is 14 amino acids long. In DNA form, the CDR3 reads TGTGCCAGTAGTATAGCTGGGACAGCCTACGAGCAGTACTTC. Amino acids: CASSIAGTAYEQYF.